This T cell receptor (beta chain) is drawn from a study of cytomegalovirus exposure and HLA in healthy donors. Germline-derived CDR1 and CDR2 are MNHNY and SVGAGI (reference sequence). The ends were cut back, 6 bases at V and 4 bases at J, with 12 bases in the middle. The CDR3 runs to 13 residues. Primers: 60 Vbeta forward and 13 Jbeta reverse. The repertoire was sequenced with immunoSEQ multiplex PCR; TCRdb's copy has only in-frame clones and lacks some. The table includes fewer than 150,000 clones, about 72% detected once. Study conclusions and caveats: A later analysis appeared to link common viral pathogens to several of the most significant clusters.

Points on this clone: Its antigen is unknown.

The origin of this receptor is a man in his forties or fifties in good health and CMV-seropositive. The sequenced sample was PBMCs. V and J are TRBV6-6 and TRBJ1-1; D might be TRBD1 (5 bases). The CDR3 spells CASSPDRGTEAFF. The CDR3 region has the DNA TGTGCCAGCAGCCCTGACAGAGGCACTGAAGCTTTCTTT.